A single sample gave rise to the 7 T cell receptor beta chains below, sequenced in a study of T cell responses to AZD1222 COVID-19 vaccine. TCRdb's copy holds only in-frame clones and misses some; the assay was immunoSEQ multiplex PCR. Of 100,000 to 150,000 clones listed, 70% to 90% are singletons. The sequenced sample was peripheral blood, obtained 28 days after the second dose of the MenACWY control vaccine. The receptors stem from an adult who received the MenACWY meningococcal vaccine as a control.

A word on this clone: At the DNA level, this CDR3 is encoded by other sequences in the same sample as well. The V gene is TRBV5-1, the J gene TRBJ2-5; D could derive from TRBD1 or TRBD2 (6 bases each). This CDR3 has 14 amino acids. The germline gives CDR1 SGHRS, CDR2 YFSETQ. The V end lost 0 bases, the J end lost 4 bases, and 10 bases lay between the germline ends. CDR3 amino acids: CASSLEGGGETQYF. CDR3 sequence (DNA): TGCGCCAGCAGCTTGGAGGGGGGTGGAGAGACCCAGTACTTC.

The rearrangement joins TRBV29-1 to TRBJ1-1, with TRBD1 as a possible D gene (5 bases). The CDR3 is made up of 10 amino acids. V lost 0 bases and J lost 10, with 6 bases in between. Germline CDR1 SQVTM, CDR2 ANQGSEA. Written as DNA, the CDR3 is TGCAGCGTTGAAGAAGGGGCAGCTTTCTTT. Translated: CSVEEGAAFF.

The rearrangement uses TRBV24-1 and TRBJ2-4; no reliable D call. V lost 3 bases and J lost 7, with 9 bases in between. Germline V gives CDR1 KGHDR, CDR2 SFDVKD. The CDR3 covers 13 residues. DNA of the CDR3: TGTGCCACCAGTGATCCCCCCGGGAACATTCAGTACTTC. It specifies CATSDPPGNIQYF.

For the CDR3, the DNA is TGTGCCAGCAGTTTAGGAGGGAGGGGGCGCTACACCTTC. It codes for CASSLGGRGRYTF. J is TRBJ1-2 and V is TRBV12-3 or TRBV12-4; TRBD1 matches 7 bases. Unmatched junction bases numbered 5, after V lost 1 base and J lost 9 bases. This CDR3 region has 13 residues.

This sequence joins TRBV5-5 and TRBJ1-1; 7 nucleotides agree with TRBD1. CDR3 size: 16 residues. Germline CDR1 SGHKS, CDR2 YYEKEE (reference sequence). Unmatched junction bases numbered 12, after V lost 1 base and J lost 6 bases. This chain's CDR3 is CASSLPTRGSSPEAFF. CDR3 in DNA: TGTGCCAGCAGCTTGCCGACCAGGGGGTCGAGCCCTGAAGCTTTCTTT.

The CDR3: CASSIFLPSGTASYNSPLHF. For the CDR3, the DNA is TGTGCCAGTAGTATTTTTTTACCCAGTGGCACCGCCTCCTATAATTCACCCCTCCACTTT. The chain joins TRBV19 to TRBJ1-6; D gene uncertain. The CDR3 totals 20 residues. Germline assignment: CDR1 LNHDA and CDR2 SQIVND (reference sequence). Trimming pared 3 bases from V and 0 bases from J, leaving 21 bases between.

This chain links TRBV12-3 or TRBV12-4 with TRBJ1-2; the D is unclear. V was trimmed by 5 bases and J by 3 bases, leaving 10 bases between them. The CDR3 extends over 13 amino acids. CDR3: CASSNRPDYGYTF. In DNA form, the CDR3 reads TGTGCCAGCAGTAACAGACCCGACTATGGCTACACCTTC.